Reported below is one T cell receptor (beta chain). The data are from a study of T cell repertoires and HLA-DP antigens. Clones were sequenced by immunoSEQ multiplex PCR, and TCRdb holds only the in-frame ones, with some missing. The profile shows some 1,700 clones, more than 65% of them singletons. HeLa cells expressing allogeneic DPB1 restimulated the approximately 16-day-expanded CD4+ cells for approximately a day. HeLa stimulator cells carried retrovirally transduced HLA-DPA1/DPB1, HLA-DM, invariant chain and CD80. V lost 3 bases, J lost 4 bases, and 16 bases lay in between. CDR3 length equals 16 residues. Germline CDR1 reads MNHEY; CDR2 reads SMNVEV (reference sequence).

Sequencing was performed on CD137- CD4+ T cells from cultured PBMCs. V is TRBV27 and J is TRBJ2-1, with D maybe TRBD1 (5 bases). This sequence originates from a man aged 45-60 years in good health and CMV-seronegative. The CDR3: CASSLNEPQGYNEQFF. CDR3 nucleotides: TGTGCCAGCAGTTTGAATGAACCCCAGGGATACAATGAGCAGTTCTTC.